The 18 T cell receptor beta chains given below trace back to one sample, sequenced in a study of cytomegalovirus exposure and HLA in healthy donors. The table came from immunoSEQ multiplex PCR; TCRdb's copy has only in-frame clones and leaves some out. The table lists 100,000 to 150,000 clones, roughly 95% of them singletons, with about 1.8% in the top ten. Sequenced: PBMCs. The receptors stem from a man aged 18 to 30 in good health and CMV-seronegative.

This chain links TRBV4-1 with TRBJ2-3; weak D call: TRBD2 (5 bases). This CDR3 is 13 amino acids long. Trimming stripped 0 bases from V and 7 bases from J, with 8 bases between. Germline V CDR1 and CDR2: MGHRA, YSYEKL. CDR3 amino acids: CASSQDPGNTQYF. The CDR3 coding sequence is TGCGCCAGCAGCCAAGATCCGGGGAATACGCAGTATTTT.

This clone showed up just once. V and J are TRBV30 and TRBJ2-1; no definite D call. Germline assignment: CDR1 GTSNPN and CDR2 SVGIG (reference sequence). This CDR3 has 12 residues. The ends were cut back, 2 bases at V and 5 bases at J, with 7 bases in the middle. In DNA, the CDR3 is TGTGCCTGGAGTAACAATCACAATGAGCAGTTCTTC. Its protein product is CAWSNNHNEQFF.

This clone was recorded once. The V call is TRBV5-6, the J call TRBJ2-7; 14 bases line up with TRBD2. Germline CDR1 and CDR2: SGHDT and YYEEEE. The CDR3 runs to 17 residues. Losses at the gene ends were 3 bases for V and 4 bases for J; bases not matched to a gene: 9. The CDR3 here is CASSWGGTSGSLYEQYF. The CDR3 coding sequence is TGTGCCAGCAGCTGGGGCGGGACTAGCGGGAGTTTGTACGAGCAGTACTTC.

This clone is a singleton in its sample. The chain employs TRBV7-6 and TRBJ2-2; 10 bases fit TRBD2. This CDR3 has 16 amino acids. V trimming: 1 base; J trimming: 2 bases; junction bases outside the gene matches: 1. Germline V gene sequence: CDR1 SGHVS, CDR2 FNYEAQ. This CDR3 reads CASSLGTSGNTGELFF. CDR3 DNA: TGTGCCAGCAGCTTAGGGACTAGCGGTAACACCGGGGAGCTGTTTTTT.

The rearrangement links TRBV7-2 to TRBJ2-7, with D possibly TRBD1 on 5 matching bases. The CDR3 length is 14 residues. The V and J ends lost 2 bases and 4 bases respectively, with 12 bases between them. The germline gives CDR1 SGHTA, CDR2 FQGNSA. In DNA form, the CDR3 reads TGTGCCAGCAGCTTACAGAGCAAGGGGTACGAGCAGTACTTC. It encodes CASSLQSKGYEQYF.

V usage is TRBV7-2 and J usage is TRBJ2-3, with D tentatively TRBD1 (6 bases). From germline, CDR1 is SGHTA and CDR2 FQGNSA. Deletions cut 0 bases from V and 4 bases from J, with 11 bases between. The CDR3 has 15 residues. CDR3 sequence: CASSLAGGFADTQYF. DNA for the CDR3: TGTGCCAGCAGCTTAGCTGGGGGCTTCGCAGATACGCAGTATTTT.

The rearrangement links TRBV27 to TRBJ2-1, with 8 bases identical to TRBD1. Germline values: CDR1 MNHEY, CDR2 SMNVEV (reference sequence). Unmatched junction bases numbered 8, after V lost 5 bases and J lost 8 bases. This CDR3 spans 14 amino acids. Written as DNA, the CDR3 is TGTGCCAGCAGTCTCAGGGGGCTTAGGCATGAGCAGTTCTTC. Its protein is CASSLRGLRHEQFF.

The J gene is TRBJ2-7, the V gene TRBV29-1; 9 nucleotides match TRBD1. The CDR3 is made up of 15 amino acids. In germline, CDR1 is SQVTM, CDR2 ANQGSEA. V gave up 4 bases and J gave up 5 bases; unmatched junction bases: 12. DNA for the CDR3: TGCAGCGTTGCGGGCATACAGGGGGCGATAGACGAGCAGTACTTC. Protein product: CSVAGIQGAIDEQYF.

This clone occurred once. This chain connects TRBV14 to TRBJ2-1; TRBD2 aligns across 8 bases. The CDR3 extends over 15 amino acids. Trimming cost V 5 bases and J 8 bases; bases outside gene matches: 11. CDR1 and CDR2 (germline): SGHDN, FVKESK. This CDR3 reads CASSSTAGVIHEQFF. CDR3 in DNA: TGTGCCAGCAGCTCCACAGCGGGAGTTATTCATGAGCAGTTCTTC.

This chain uses TRBV4-3 with TRBJ2-1; 7 bases match TRBD1. CDR1 LGHNA and CDR2 YSLEER come from the germline V gene. After removal of 2 bases from V and 4 bases from J, the junction contained 8 bases not matched to a gene. This CDR3 comprises 16 residues. The CDR3 spells CASSQYTRTGYNEQFF. The CDR3 DNA follows: TGCGCCAGCAGCCAATACACCCGGACAGGATACAATGAGCAGTTCTTC.

The chain uses TRBV19 and TRBJ2-7; 7 bases agree with TRBD1. Germline-derived CDR1 and CDR2 are LNHDA and SQIVND (reference sequence). There are 15 residues in the CDR3. V was pared by 4 bases and J by 1 base, with 7 bases of the junction left unmatched. CDR3 loop: CASSTSGTDSYEQYF. In nucleotides, the CDR3 is TGTGCCAGTAGTACTTCCGGGACAGATTCCTACGAGCAGTACTTC. The complete variable domain, with remaining parts taken from reference TRBV19 and TRBJ2-7, reads DGGITQSPKYLFRKEGQNVTLSCEQNLNHDAMYWYRQDPGQGLRLIYYSQIVNDFQKGDIAEGYSVSREKKESFPLTVTSAQKNPTAFYLCASSTSGTDSYEQYFGPGTRLTVT.

V gene TRBV5-5 combines with J gene TRBJ2-7; 8 positions match TRBD1. Germline V gives CDR1 SGHKS, CDR2 YYEKEE (reference sequence). J lost 6 bases, V lost 4 bases, and 12 bases had no gene match. The CDR3 has 15 residues. This CDR3 is CASSRWDGQGFEQYF. The CDR3, as DNA: TGTGCCAGCAGCCGATGGGACGGACAGGGCTTCGAGCAGTACTTC.

The J gene is TRBJ1-1, the V gene TRBV19, with D uncertain. V gave up 6 bases and J gave up 7 bases, with 21 bases separating them. This CDR3 has 15 amino acids. Germline loops: CDR1 LNHDA, CDR2 SQIVND (reference sequence). CDR3 in DNA: TGTGCCAGTAGGCAACCGGGAAGTACGATGGGTGAAGCTTTCTTT. Amino acid sequence: CASRQPGSTMGEAFF.

As concerns this clone: The junction does not match germline at one end; this may be a read error. The rearrangement joins TRBV4-1 to TRBJ2-7; 7 bases line up with TRBD1. The CDR3 runs 16 residues. Germline lookup yields CDR1 MGHRA and CDR2 YSYEKL. CDR3 sequence reads: CASSKVLSRDSQLFSF. CDR3 in DNA: TGCGCCAGCAGCAAAGTCTTATCCCGGGACAGCCAGCTTTTTTCCTTC.

J is TRBJ2-3 and V is TRBV19; D not certain. CDR1 and CDR2 (germline): LNHDA, SQIVND (reference sequence). The V gene lost 3 bases and the J gene lost 3 bases, with 7 bases spanning the gap. The CDR3 consists of 13 residues. The DNA of the CDR3 is TGTGCCAGTAGTATTGTGGCAACAGATACGCAGTATTTT. It is translated as CASSIVATDTQYF.

V gene TRBV9 combines with J gene TRBJ2-1; possibly TRBD2 for D (5 bases). This CDR3 comprises 12 residues. Germline V gene lookup returns CDR1 SGDLS and CDR2 YYNGEE. V dropped 0 bases and J dropped 13 bases, with 11 bases sitting between them. CDR3: CASSVDYSDQFF. CDR3 DNA sequence: TGTGCCAGCAGCGTAGATTATAGCGATCAGTTCTTC.

The V and J genes are TRBV5-1 and TRBJ2-3, with TRBD1 matching over 7 bases. The germline V gene encodes CDR1 SGHRS and CDR2 YFSETQ. With V trimmed by 3 bases and J by 4 bases, 17 bases remained unmatched. The CDR3 has 18 amino acids. This chain's CDR3 is CASSSFPQGTYGADTQYF. CDR3 sequence (DNA): TGCGCCAGCAGCTCGTTCCCACAGGGGACATACGGGGCAGATACGCAGTATTTT.

The V gene is TRBV6-5, the J gene TRBJ2-6; 9 bases fit TRBD1. J lost 4 bases, V lost 10 bases, and 2 bases had no gene match. Germline assignment: CDR1 MNHEY and CDR2 SVGAGI. The CDR3 is 13 amino acids. Here the CDR3 reads CAIGTGGANVLTF. As DNA, the CDR3 is TGTGCCATCGGGACAGGGGGGGCCAACGTCCTGACTTTC.